The TCR beta chain under discussion was sequenced for a study of Graves' ophthalmopathy and Graves' hyperthyroidism. Deletions cut 5 bases from V and 2 bases from J, with 15 bases between. The germline V gene has CDR1 MGHRA and CDR2 YSYEKL. The CDR3 is 16 residues long. Only a few counts were recorded for this clonotype. RNA transcripts yielded amplified TCR beta CDR3 regions. HTBI-primed RT-PCR formed the first round, and a multiplex PCR formed the second. TCRdb recomputed calls from the multiplex PCR reads with MiXCR, one row per CDR3 protein. Here the sample spans more than 300,000 distinct CDR3 sequences, about a sixth being singletons.

This clonotype was obtained from an adult woman with stable Graves' hyperthyroidism. The rearrangement joins TRBV4-1 to TRBJ2-2, with D perhaps TRBD1 (5 bases). Sequenced sample: peripheral blood. This CDR3 reads CASSAARGYNTGELFF. The CDR3 nucleotides are TGCGCCAGCAGCGCCGCAAGGGGCTATAACACCGGGGAGCTGTTTTTT.